The clone carrying this TCR beta chain was seen many times. The CDR3 length is 14 residues. CDR1 and CDR2 (germline): SGHRS, YFSETQ. V lost 0 bases and J 0 bases, leaving 6 bases between the germline ends. The data belong to a study of PD-L1 blockade in urothelial cancer. Study context: A median blood sample held around 150,000 T cells and more than 80,000 unique TCRs.

Each patient contributed between 1 and 8 total time points of blood mononuclear cells, pretreatment and during treatment. TCRdb keeps only in-frame clones here, not all; method: immunoSEQ multiplex PCR. The sample lists roughly 40,000 clones; roughly 86% were seen once. The chain has TRBV5-1 and TRBJ1-1; D gene ambiguous. The sequences come from PBMCs, collected around atezolizumab (anti-PD-L1) treatment. This clonotype originated in a man aged 70 or older with urothelial cancer. CDR3 sequence (DNA): TGCGCCAGCAGCTTGGGTAGCATGAACACTGAAGCTTTCTTT. Amino acid sequence: CASSLGSMNTEAFF.